The clone carrying this T cell receptor beta chain has only a few counts. V was pared by 6 bases and J by 2 bases, with 16 bases between. Germline V gene sequence: CDR1 MNHNS, CDR2 SASEGT. The CDR3 loop spans 15 amino acids. This entry is derived from a study of Graves' ophthalmopathy and Graves' hyperthyroidism. At the level of the study: Untreated patients at initial diagnosis provided peripheral blood.

Uncontrolled infections, other autoimmune diseases, pregnancy or lactation barred patients from enrollment. CDR3 regions of TCR beta were amplified from RNA transcripts. Second-round multiplex PCR came after a first-round RT-PCR that employed HTBI primers. TCRdb reprocessed the multiplex PCR reads with MiXCR, giving one entry per CDR3 protein. This table holds almost 400,000 distinct CDR3 sequences, about 18% found once. The sequence was collected from a woman between 18 and 29 years old with Graves' ophthalmopathy. The sample was peripheral blood. This chain uses TRBV6-1 with TRBJ2-5, with a tentative D call TRBD1 (5 bases). This CDR3 reads CASSQTVTLQETQYF. DNA of the CDR3: TGTGCCAGCAGCCAGACAGTAACTTTACAAGAGACCCAGTACTTC.